Shown below are 32 T cell receptor beta chains from a single sample sequenced in a study of PD-L1 blockade in urothelial cancer. Sequencing was performed with immunoSEQ multiplex PCR; in TCRdb, only in-frame clones are kept and a portion is missing. This table holds about 120,000 clones, roughly 86% found once. Documented time point: peripheral blood 6 weeks after treatment start. The sample was PBMCs, taken around atezolizumab (anti-PD-L1) treatment. These receptors were collected from a man aged 45-65 years with urothelial cancer.

The rearrangement uses TRBV5-8 and TRBJ2-7; possible D gene TRBD1, 6 bases. From germline, CDR1 is SGHTS and CDR2 YDEGEE. The CDR3 extends over 13 amino acids. V lost 0 bases and J lost 7, with 11 bases in between. The CDR3 DNA reads TGTGCCAGCAGCTTGGACAGGGCGGGTGAGCAGTACTTC. Protein product: CASSLDRAGEQYF.

This clone was seen more than once but under ten times. The chain joins TRBV5-1 to TRBJ2-7; tentatively, D is TRBD2 (6 bases). The CDR3 extends over 12 amino acids. Germline lookup yields CDR1 SGHRS and CDR2 YFSETQ. V was clipped by 4 bases and J by 6 bases, with 11 bases between them. CDR3: CASSAGGREQYF. DNA of the CDR3: TGCGCCAGCAGCGCCGGGGGACGCGAGCAGTACTTC.

This chain uses TRBV6-1 with TRBJ1-1; tentative D call: TRBD1 (6 bases). The CDR3 covers 13 residues. Germline V gives CDR1 MNHNS, CDR2 SASEGT. Trimming cost V 7 bases and J 11 bases, with 20 bases left between them. The CDR3 is CASTLAGTPGAFF. The CDR3 nucleotides are TGTGCCAGCACTCTTGCCGGGACACCGGGGGCTTTCTTT.

The J gene is TRBJ2-3, the V gene TRBV5-6; 11 bases agree with TRBD2. V was pared by 3 bases and J by 0 bases, with 6 bases of the junction left unmatched. Germline CDR1 is SGHDT and CDR2 is YYEEEE. The CDR3 covers 17 residues. This chain's CDR3 is CASSSVTSGTSTDTQYF. In nucleotides, the CDR3 is TGTGCCAGCAGCTCGGTGACTAGCGGGACTAGCACAGATACGCAGTATTTT.

J is TRBJ2-3 and V is TRBV2; D is unclear. Trimming left V 4 bases short and J 3 bases short, with 14 bases between. The length of the CDR3 is 15 residues. The V gene's germline CDR1 is SNHLY and CDR2 FYNNEI. CDR3 sequence reads: CASSGGPVGTDTQYF. DNA for the CDR3: TGTGCCAGCAGTGGCGGCCCGGTAGGAACAGATACGCAGTATTTT.

The gene calls are TRBV2 and TRBJ2-3; 9 nucleotides agree with TRBD1. Germline CDR1 is SNHLY and CDR2 is FYNNEI. V was pared by 6 bases and J by 0 bases, with 4 bases of the junction left unmatched. The CDR3 totals 15 residues. CDR3 loop: CASSRDRASTDTQYF. The CDR3 DNA sequence: TGTGCCAGCAGCCGGGACAGGGCTAGCACAGATACGCAGTATTTT.

This clone was observed once. The chain links TRBV28 to TRBJ2-4, with 13 bases fitting TRBD2. The CDR3 is made up of 17 amino acids. V trimming: 4 bases; J trimming: 8 bases; junction bases outside the gene matches: 11. Germline V gene data show CDR1 as MDHEN and CDR2 as SYDVKM. CDR3 region: CASSSPYRTSGSDIQYF. The CDR3 region has the DNA TGTGCCAGCAGTTCGCCTTACCGGACTAGCGGGAGTGACATTCAGTACTTC.

The chain employs TRBV21-1 and TRBJ1-6. TRBV21-1 is noted as a pseudogene. The CDR3 runs to 16 residues. The DNA for the CDR3 is TGTGCCAGCAGCGCGGTGGGAGGGCGCTATAATTCACCCCTCCACTTT. This sequence encodes CASSAVGGRYNSPLHF.

The rearrangement uses TRBV5-1 and TRBJ1-4; 7 nucleotides line up with TRBD1. There are 15 residues in the CDR3. Trimming took 0 bases from V and 8 from J; bases not matched to a gene: 7. Germline V CDR1 and CDR2: SGHRS, YFSETQ. Here the CDR3 reads CASSLDTGAREKLFF. For the CDR3, the DNA is TGCGCCAGCAGCTTGGACACAGGGGCCCGAGAAAAACTGTTTTTT.

Ten or more counts support this clone. This chain connects TRBV6-5 to TRBJ1-1, with D perhaps matching TRBD1 (6 bases). The CDR3 consists of 11 residues. Germline lookup yields CDR1 MNHEY and CDR2 SVGAGI. The ends were cut back, 7 bases at V and 7 bases at J, with 10 bases in the middle. The CDR3 bases are TGTGCCAGCAAAAAGGGGGTTGAAGCTTTCTTT. It yields the protein CASKKGVEAFF.

The rearrangement links TRBV28 to TRBJ2-1, with D uncertain. The CDR3 is 13 residues long. The germline V gene encodes CDR1 MDHEN and CDR2 SYDVKM. Trimming stripped 2 bases from V and 9 bases from J, with 11 bases between. This CDR3 reads CASSLITSGEQFF. The DNA of the CDR3 is TGTGCCAGCAGTTTAATTACCTCGGGTGAGCAGTTCTTC. The full variable domain, its missing parts supplied by reference TRBV28 and TRBJ2-1, is DVKVTQSSRYLVKRTGEKVFLECVQDMDHENMFWYRQDPGLGLRLIYFSYDVKMKEKGDIPEGYSVSREKKERFSLILESASTNQTSMYLCASSLITSGEQFFGPGTRLTVL.

The J gene is TRBJ2-2, the V gene TRBV11-3, with TRBD2 as a possible D gene (6 bases). The length of the CDR3 is 15 residues. V lost 1 base and J 4 bases, leaving 10 bases between the germline ends. Per germline, CDR1 SGHNT and CDR2 YENEEA. The CDR3 sequence: CASSLGLASTGELFF. The DNA of the CDR3 is TGTGCCAGCAGCTTAGGGCTAGCGAGCACCGGGGAGCTGTTTTTT.

This clone was seen only once. This chain connects TRBV5-4 to TRBJ2-2; 10 bases match TRBD2. The trim removed 4 bases at V and 5 bases at J, leaving 2 bases unmatched. The CDR3 consists of 14 residues. Germline lookup yields CDR1 SGHNT and CDR2 YYREEE (reference sequence). Here the CDR3 DNA reads TGTGCCAGCAGCCTGACTAGCGGGACCGGGGAGCTGTTTTTT. Amino acids: CASSLTSGTGELFF.

This clone was seen more than once but under ten times. The chain links TRBV7-8 to TRBJ1-4; D ambiguous. The CDR3 length is 13 residues. Germline CDR1 SGHVS, CDR2 FQNEAQ. The V gene lost 5 bases and the J gene lost 7 bases, with 11 bases spanning the gap. The CDR3 region is CASSPVRGEKLFF. DNA of the CDR3: TGTGCCAGCAGCCCCGTCCGGGGTGAAAAACTGTTTTTT.

The count of this clone is one. This sequence joins TRBV9 and TRBJ1-3; possible D gene TRBD1, 6 bases. Looked up from germline, CDR1 is SGDLS and CDR2 is YYNGEE. This CDR3 has 15 residues. Between the trimmed V and J ends, which lost 3 bases and 4 bases, there was a span of 14 bases. CDR3 sequence (DNA): TGTGCCAGCAGCGCTACAGGGAATACAGGAAACACCATATATTTT. Encoded protein: CASSATGNTGNTIYF.

The rearrangement joins TRBV7-3 to TRBJ2-1; 7 positions match TRBD1. This CDR3 is 16 amino acids long. The germline V gene encodes CDR1 SGHTA and CDR2 FQGTGA. V was pared by 5 bases and J by 6 bases, with 13 bases of the junction left unmatched. CDR3 sequence reads: CASSPEATGSLNEQFF. In DNA form, the CDR3 reads TGTGCCAGCAGCCCCGAAGCGACAGGGAGCCTCAATGAGCAGTTCTTC.

The chain combines TRBV5-1 with TRBJ2-7, with 7 bases lining up with TRBD2. Germline CDR1 reads SGHRS; CDR2 reads YFSETQ. The junction had 15 bases not matched to a gene; V was cut back by 4 bases and J by 5 bases. This CDR3 is built from 16 residues. CDR3 in DNA: TGCGCCAGCAGCCCGGGCTGGGTCGGGAGGATCCACGAGCAGTACTTC. Amino acid sequence: CASSPGWVGRIHEQYF.

The genes are TRBV5-4 and TRBJ1-2; 9 nucleotides line up with TRBD1. CDR3 length: 15 residues. Germline CDR1 reads SGHNT; CDR2 reads YYREEE (reference sequence). The J segment lost 2 bases and the V segment lost 1 base, leaving 3 bases of the junction unmatched. The CDR3 coding sequence is TGTGCCAGCAGCTTGAACAGGGGGCGGAACTATGGCTACACCTTC. It translates to CASSLNRGRNYGYTF.

The chain employs TRBV6-6 and TRBJ2-1; perhaps TRBD2 as D (5 bases). This CDR3 has 12 amino acids. V was pared by 7 bases and J by 8 bases, with 12 bases between. Germline lookup yields CDR1 MNHNY and CDR2 SVGAGI (reference sequence). Here the CDR3 DNA reads TGTGCCAGCATAGGGAGCGCCGATGAGCAGTTCTTC. The encoded protein is CASIGSADEQFF.

The CDR3 is CSAAQGHEQYF. CDR3 coding DNA: TGCAGTGCTGCACAGGGACACGAGCAGTACTTC. The chain joins TRBV20-1 to TRBJ2-5, with TRBD1 as a possible D gene (6 bases). Gene TRBJ2-7 matches the end of the DNA better, so the J call may be wrong. CDR1 DFQATT and CDR2 SNEGSKA come from the germline V gene (reference sequence). This CDR3 is 11 amino acids long.

The CDR3 here is CASSLAGSEQFF. The CDR3 DNA follows: TGTGCCAGCAGCTTAGCGGGGAGTGAGCAGTTCTTC. The V gene is TRBV7-9, the J gene TRBJ2-1, with D possibly TRBD2 on 5 matching bases. V was trimmed by 0 bases and J by 9 bases, leaving 6 bases between them. This CDR3 spans 12 amino acids. The germline CDR1 and CDR2 sequences are SEHNR and FQNEAQ (reference sequence).

This clone was seen only once. The rearrangement uses TRBV11-2 and TRBJ2-7; possibly TRBD2 for D (6 bases). This CDR3 spans 15 amino acids. The germline gives CDR1 SGHAT, CDR2 FQNNGV. V lost 2 bases to trimming and J lost 3 bases, with 14 bases between them. The CDR3 DNA reads as TGTGCCAGCAGCTTAAACTCCGGGACTTTCTACGAGCAGTACTTC. It encodes CASSLNSGTFYEQYF.

This clone showed up just a few times. The chain has TRBV11-3 and TRBJ1-1; 7 bases map to TRBD1. V lost 0 bases and J lost 5; bases outside the gene matches: 9. The CDR3 is made up of 16 amino acids. Germline V gene sequence: CDR1 SGHNT, CDR2 YENEEA. For the CDR3, the DNA is TGTGCCAGCAGCTTAGATTGGAAGGGGGCGCTGACTGAAGCTTTCTTT. It encodes CASSLDWKGALTEAFF.

The rearrangement links TRBV28 to TRBJ1-2; possible D gene TRBD1, 5 bases. V lost 2 bases and J lost 3, with 7 bases in between. The CDR3 length is 13 residues. Germline assignment: CDR1 MDHEN and CDR2 SYDVKM. The CDR3 DNA reads TGTGCCAGCAGTTTACGACAGCACTATGGCTACACCTTC. Its protein is CASSLRQHYGYTF.

The gene calls are TRBV19 and TRBJ2-1; TRBD2 aligns across 8 bases. CDR3 length: 14 residues. Germline trimming cut 5 bases from V and 6 bases from J; bases unmatched to any gene: 6. From germline, CDR1 is LNHDA and CDR2 SQIVND (reference sequence). The chain's CDR3 is CASSGSGRLNEQFF. CDR3 coding DNA: TGTGCCAGTAGTGGCAGCGGGAGACTCAATGAGCAGTTCTTC.

This sequence joins TRBV13 and TRBJ2-1; D not certain. The CDR3 covers 16 residues. The V and J ends lost 3 bases and 0 bases respectively, with 12 bases between them. In germline, CDR1 is PRHDT, CDR2 FYEKMQ (reference sequence). The CDR3 DNA reads as TGTGCCAGCAGCTTTGGAGTAGAGAGCTCCTACAATGAGCAGTTCTTC. Translated: CASSFGVESSYNEQFF.

This clone was seen many times. The V and J genes are TRBV15 and TRBJ2-1, with D perhaps TRBD2 (5 bases). The germline V gene encodes CDR1 LNHNV and CDR2 YYDKDF (reference sequence). The V gene lost 4 bases and the J gene lost 0 bases, with 13 bases spanning the gap. The CDR3 has 16 amino acids. The CDR3 loop is CATSTSSSRSYNEQFF. CDR3 bases: TGTGCCACCAGCACATCCTCTAGCCGCTCCTACAATGAGCAGTTCTTC.

V usage is TRBV28 and J usage is TRBJ2-5, with 10 bases aligning to TRBD2. This CDR3 spans 16 amino acids. Germline CDR1 MDHEN, CDR2 SYDVKM. Unmatched junction bases numbered 11, after V lost 5 bases and J lost 5 bases. This chain's CDR3 is CASSLPGPAGGETQYF. The CDR3 bases are TGTGCCAGCAGTCTCCCCGGCCCAGCGGGAGGGGAGACCCAGTACTTC.

This rearrangement joins TRBV7-6 to TRBJ1-6, with unresolved D. Germline values: CDR1 SGHVS, CDR2 FNYEAQ. There are 15 residues in the CDR3. Trimming cost V 5 bases and J 1 base, with 9 bases left between them. The CDR3, as DNA: TGTGCCAGCAGCCAAGGACTATCCTATAATTCACCCCTCCACTTT. Translating it yields CASSQGLSYNSPLHF.

The chain carries TRBV28 and TRBJ2-2; no firm D call. The CDR3 totals 12 residues. Trimming removed 7 bases at V and 0 bases at J, with 3 bases between. Germline assignment: CDR1 MDHEN and CDR2 SYDVKM. CDR3 nucleotide sequence: TGTGCCAGCAAGCCGAACACCGGGGAGCTGTTTTTT. This translates into CASKPNTGELFF.

The rearrangement links TRBV30 to TRBJ1-4; D unresolved. V was shortened by 5 bases and J by 2 bases, with 9 bases between the two germline ends. The germline CDR1 and CDR2 sequences are GTSNPN and SVGIG (reference sequence). This CDR3 is 13 amino acids long. The CDR3 region is CAWSLRTNEKLFF. For the CDR3, the DNA is TGTGCCTGGTCACTCAGGACTAATGAAAAACTGTTTTTT. The full variable domain, rest sourced from reference TRBV30 and TRBJ1-4, is SQTIHQWPATLVQPVGSPLSLECTVEGTSNPNLYWYRQAAGRGLQLLFYSVGIGQISSEVPQNLSASRPQDRQFILSSKKLLLSDSGFYLCAWSLRTNEKLFFGSGTQLSVL.

This chain connects TRBV5-1 to TRBJ1-3; perhaps TRBD1 as D (5 bases). Germline values: CDR1 SGHRS, CDR2 YFSETQ. The CDR3 is made up of 14 amino acids. Trimming cost V 5 bases and J 3 bases, with 12 bases left between them. CDR3 protein: CASRLTENGNTIYF. The CDR3 nucleotides read TGCGCCAGCAGATTGACAGAAAATGGAAACACCATATATTTT.